The 21 T cell receptor beta chains below all came from one sample that was sequenced in a study of blood T cell repertoires in COVID-19. Profiling relied on immunoSEQ multiplex PCR, and the TCRdb table lists in-frame clones only, not all of them. Here the sample spans approximately 13,000 clones, just over 70% being singletons. The specimen sequenced was peripheral blood. The receptors were sampled from a man in his 60s with COVID-19, enrolled during active disease.

The chain joins TRBV5-4 to TRBJ2-5, with D possibly being TRBD1 (6 bases). The V gene lost 5 bases and the J gene lost 3 bases, with 11 bases spanning the gap. Germline-derived CDR1 and CDR2 are SGHNT and YYREEE (reference sequence). The CDR3 covers 13 residues. CDR3 in amino acids: CASRRQVEETQYF. The DNA of the CDR3 is TGTGCCAGCAGAAGACAGGTTGAAGAGACCCAGTACTTC.

The chain joins TRBV10-3 to TRBJ1-4; D is undetermined. Germline V gene lookup returns CDR1 ENHRY and CDR2 SYGVKD. The CDR3 extends over 15 amino acids. Trimming shortened V by 4 bases and J by 7 bases, and 16 bases separated the two germline ends. The CDR3: CAISGARGSGEKLFF. The CDR3 bases are TGTGCCATCAGTGGCGCCCGAGGTAGCGGTGAAAAACTGTTTTTT.

The chain is built from TRBV10-3 and TRBJ2-3; TRBD2 matches at 12 bases. Germline CDR1 is ENHRY and CDR2 is SYGVKD. V lost 10 bases and J lost 1; bases outside the gene matches: 9. The CDR3 is made up of 16 amino acids. This CDR3 reads CATSAGLAGRTDTQYF. The CDR3 coding sequence is TGTGCCACCAGCGCAGGACTAGCGGGGCGCACAGATACGCAGTATTTT.

The chain has TRBV7-3 and TRBJ1-1; 9 bases agree with TRBD1. With 5 bases clipped from V and 1 base from J, the junction kept 5 bases outside the gene matches. Per the germline V gene, CDR1 is SGHTA and CDR2 is FQGTGA. This CDR3 is 15 amino acids long. In DNA form, the CDR3 reads TGTGCCAGCAGCAGGAACAGGGGGCCGAACACTGAAGCTTTCTTT. It is translated as CASSRNRGPNTEAFF.

CDR3 loop: CASSLGGAGPGAYSPLHF. The CDR3 nucleotides are TGTGCCAGCAGTTTAGGGGGGGCGGGCCCCGGCGCTTATTCACCCCTCCACTTT. The rearrangement joins TRBV28 to TRBJ1-6, with TRBD1 as a possible D gene (6 bases). This CDR3 spans 18 amino acids. The germline CDR1 and CDR2 sequences are MDHEN and SYDVKM. The V and J ends lost 2 bases and 8 bases respectively, with 22 bases between them.

The chain couples TRBV4-3 to TRBJ2-3; the match to TRBD2 covers 7 bases. Germline V gene data show CDR1 as LGHNA and CDR2 as YSLEER. Trimming took 1 base from V and 1 from J; bases not matched to a gene: 5. The CDR3 consists of 16 residues. The DNA for the CDR3 is TGCGCCAGCAGCCAAGTCGGGGGGAGGGGCACAGATACGCAGTATTTT. Amino acid sequence: CASSQVGGRGTDTQYF.

This clone has only one observation. The chain uses TRBV3-1 (or the pseudogene TRBV3-2) and TRBJ2-7, with TRBD1 as a possible D gene (5 bases). The CDR3 covers 14 residues. The V gene lost 4 bases and the J gene lost 2 bases, with 12 bases spanning the gap. Germline V CDR1 and CDR2: LGHDT, YNNKEL (reference sequence). In DNA, the CDR3 is TGTGCCAGCAGCCTTCGGACAATTGCCTACGAGCAGTACTTC. Its protein product is CASSLRTIAYEQYF.

The chain combines TRBV27 with TRBJ2-3, with 7 bases matching TRBD1. The germline gives CDR1 MNHEY, CDR2 SMNVEV (reference sequence). V trimming: 6 bases; J trimming: 0 bases; junction bases outside the gene matches: 9. The CDR3 runs to 16 residues. DNA of the CDR3: TGTGCCAGCAGGGGGACAGTTTTCATTAGCACAGATACGCAGTATTTT. Translated: CASRGTVFISTDTQYF.

J is TRBJ2-3 and V is TRBV14, with 10 nucleotides matching TRBD2. The V and J ends lost 1 base and 4 bases, in that order; junction bases with no gene match: 8. Per germline, CDR1 SGHDN and CDR2 FVKESK. The CDR3 spans 17 residues. Written as DNA, the CDR3 is TGTGCCAGCAGCCAAGGTGGTAGCGGGAGGTTCCCAGATACGCAGTATTTT. It codes for CASSQGGSGRFPDTQYF.

The chain combines TRBV27 with TRBJ1-6; no reliable D call. V was pared by 1 base and J by 16 bases, with 14 bases between. The V gene's germline CDR1 is MNHEY and CDR2 SMNVEV (reference sequence). CDR3 length: 13 amino acids. In DNA form, the CDR3 reads TGTGCCAGCAGTTTATTGGCGGGGAGAGCTCTCCACTTT. Amino acid sequence: CASSLLAGRALHF.

This clone has a handful of counts. The chain couples TRBV6-5 to TRBJ1-5, with D unclear. The V gene lost 2 bases and the J gene lost 0 bases, with 5 bases spanning the gap. CDR1 and CDR2 (germline): MNHEY, SVGAGI. The CDR3 contains 14 residues. CDR3 residues: CASSYAGSNQPQHF. As DNA, the CDR3 is TGTGCCAGCAGTTACGCGGGTAGCAATCAGCCCCAGCATTTT.

Here the CDR3 reads CASTEVGDTEKLFF. In nucleotides, the CDR3 is TGCGCCAGCACCGAAGTGGGGGACACAGAAAAACTGTTTTTT. The gene calls are TRBV10-1 and TRBJ1-4; tentative D call: TRBD1 (6 bases). The CDR3 contains 14 residues. V lost 7 bases and J 8 bases, leaving 17 bases between the germline ends. The V gene's germline CDR1 is WNHNN and CDR2 SYGVQD (reference sequence).

The chain links TRBV5-1 to TRBJ2-5; D is undetermined. The ends were cut back, 3 bases at V and 1 base at J, with 13 bases in the middle. Germline V gene data show CDR1 as SGHRS and CDR2 as YFSETQ. The CDR3 covers 15 residues. CDR3 sequence (DNA): TGCGCCAGCAGCTCGTCCTATGCTATCCAAGAGACCCAGTACTTC. Amino acids: CASSSSYAIQETQYF.

As concerns this clone: The limits of the CDR3 on the DNA are not certain, so only TCRdb's listed CDR3 is given. The genes are TRBV21-1 and TRBJ2-4; TRBD1, the table's D call, lacks a check against the DNA. TRBV21-1 is tagged as a pseudogene. Both ends counted, the CDR3 spans 17 residues. CDR3 sequence: CASSKGFGQGTKNIQYF.

The chain has TRBV19 and TRBJ1-5; weak D call: TRBD1 (5 bases). CDR1 is LNHDA, CDR2 SQIVND, per germline (reference sequence). V was cut by 9 bases and J by 10 bases, with 19 bases left in between. The CDR3 totals 13 residues. CDR3 loop: CASSGFSISPQHF. CDR3 bases: TGTGCCAGCTCAGGGTTCTCAATCAGCCCCCAGCATTTT. Based on the CDR3 plus reference TRBV19 and TRBJ1-5, the full variable domain is DGGITQSPKYLFRKEGQNVTLSCEQNLNHDAMYWYRQDPGQGLRLIYYSQIVNDFQKGDIAEGYSVSREKKESFPLTVTSAQKNPTAFYLCASSGFSISPQHFGDGTRLSIL.

The rearrangement joins TRBV30 to TRBJ1-5, with 8 bases lining up with TRBD1. Germline V gives CDR1 GTSNPN, CDR2 SVGIG (reference sequence). V lost 1 base, J lost 6 bases, and 5 bases stayed unmatched. CDR3 length equals 14 residues. CDR3 in amino acids: CAWSGTGSIQPQHF. The CDR3 bases are TGTGCCTGGAGTGGGACAGGGTCGATTCAGCCCCAGCATTTT.

The chain recombines TRBV4-3 with TRBJ2-2, with D possibly being TRBD1 (6 bases). Germline V gene sequence: CDR1 LGHNA, CDR2 YSLEER. CDR3 length equals 15 residues. The ends were cut back, 6 bases at V and 3 bases at J, with 14 bases in the middle. DNA for the CDR3: TGCGCCAGCAGTAGCGACAGGTGGTACACCGGGGAGCTGTTTTTT. Its protein product is CASSSDRWYTGELFF.

The rearrangement joins TRBV3-1 (or the pseudogene TRBV3-2) to TRBJ1-6; D not certain. Germline lookup yields CDR1 LGHDT and CDR2 YNNKEL (reference sequence). This CDR3 is built from 15 residues. V dropped 4 bases and J dropped 8 bases, with 15 bases sitting between them. This CDR3 reads CASSRSTGGDSPLHF. The CDR3 nucleotides are TGTGCCAGCAGCCGCTCGACCGGCGGGGATTCACCCCTCCACTTT.

The chain combines TRBV18 with TRBJ1-2, with 10 bases lining up with TRBD1. With 3 bases clipped from V and 2 bases from J, the junction kept 9 bases outside the gene matches. The germline CDR1 and CDR2 sequences are KGHSH and LQKENI. The CDR3 runs 17 residues. The CDR3 DNA follows: TGTGCCAGCTCACCCCTCGGACAGGGGGTAGGGAACTATGGCTACACCTTC. Its translation is CASSPLGQGVGNYGYTF. The full variable domain, with the rest looked up from reference TRBV18 and TRBJ1-2, is NAGVMQNPRHLVRRRGQEARLRCSPMKGHSHVYWYRQLPEEGLKFMVYLQKENIIDESGMPKERFSAEFPKEGPSILRIQQVVRGDSAAYFCASSPLGQGVGNYGYTFGSGTRLTVV.

V is TRBV4-1 and J is TRBJ1-5, with D tentatively TRBD1 (6 bases). Per germline, CDR1 MGHRA and CDR2 YSYEKL. The CDR3 covers 18 residues. With 0 bases removed from V and 3 bases from J, the gap between germline ends came to 18 bases. In nucleotides, the CDR3 is TGCGCCAGCAGCCAAGATAGGGCAACGGGACACCTCAATCAGCCCCAGCATTTT. This translates into CASSQDRATGHLNQPQHF.

The rearrangement uses TRBV7-8 and TRBJ2-7, with a possible D match to TRBD2 (5 bases). Germline V gene lookup returns CDR1 SGHVS and CDR2 FQNEAQ. The CDR3 contains 15 residues. V was pared by 3 bases and J by 0 bases, with 12 bases between. The CDR3: CASSFGMASSYEQYV. As DNA, the CDR3 is TGTGCCAGCAGCTTCGGGATGGCCAGCTCCTACGAGCAGTACGTC.